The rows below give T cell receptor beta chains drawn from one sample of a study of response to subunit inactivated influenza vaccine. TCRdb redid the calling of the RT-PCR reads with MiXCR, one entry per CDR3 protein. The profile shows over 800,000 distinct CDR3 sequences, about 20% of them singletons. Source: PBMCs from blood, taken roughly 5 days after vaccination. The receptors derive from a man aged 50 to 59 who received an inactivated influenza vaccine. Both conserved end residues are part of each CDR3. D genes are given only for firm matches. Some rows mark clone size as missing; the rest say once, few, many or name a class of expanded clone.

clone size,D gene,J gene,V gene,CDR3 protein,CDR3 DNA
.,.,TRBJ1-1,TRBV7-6,CASSLAGTREAFF,TGTGCCAGCAGCTTAGCCGGAACACGCGAAGCTTTCTTT
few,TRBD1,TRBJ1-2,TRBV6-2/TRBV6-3,CASSYLRDRVVISTGYTF,TGTGCCAGCAGTTACTTGCGGGACAGGGTCGTTATCTCGACTGGCTACACCTTC
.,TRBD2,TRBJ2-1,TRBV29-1,CSAIYRDYTFGSYNEQFF,TGCAGCGCGATATACCGGGACTACACATTCGGGTCCTACAATGAGCAGTTCTTC
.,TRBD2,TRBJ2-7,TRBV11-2,CASSLVGTSGNHIYEQYF,TGTGCCAGCAGCTTAGTAGGGACTAGCGGGAATCACATCTACGAGCAGTACTTC
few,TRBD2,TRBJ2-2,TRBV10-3,CAISDPGLAANTGELFF,TGTGCCATCAGTGACCCGGGACTAGCGGCGAACACCGGGGAGCTGTTTTTT
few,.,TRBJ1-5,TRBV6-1,CASSWRGRNSNQPQHF,TGTGCCAGCAGCTGGAGGGGACGAAATAGCAATCAGCCCCAGCATTTT
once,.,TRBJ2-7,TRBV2,CASSDDAYEQYF,TGTGCCAGCAGTGACGATGCCTACGAGCAGTACTTC
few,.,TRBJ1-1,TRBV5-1,CASSLAGTGTEAFF,TGCGCCAGCAGCTTGGCCGGGACGGGAACTGAAGCTTTCTTT
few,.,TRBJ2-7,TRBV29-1,CSGGSGYEQYF,TGCAGCGGGGGGTCGGGCTACGAGCAGTACTTC
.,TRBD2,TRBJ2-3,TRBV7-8,CASSLRALAGSDTQYF,TGTGCCAGCAGCTTAAGGGCCTTAGCGGGGAGTGATACGCAGTATTTT
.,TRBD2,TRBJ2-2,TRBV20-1,CSFGLAGSGELFF,TGCAGTTTCGGGCTAGCGGGTTCCGGGGAGCTGTTTTTT
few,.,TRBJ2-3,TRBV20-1,CSARWQRSTDTQYF,TGCAGTGCTAGGTGGCAGAGAAGCACAGATACGCAGTATTTT
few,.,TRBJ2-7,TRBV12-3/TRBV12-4,CASSSRRGLYEQYF,TGTGCCAGCAGTTCGCGCAGGGGTCTATACGAGCAGTACTTC
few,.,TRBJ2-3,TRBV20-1,CSARDSRRGTDTQYF,TGCAGTGCTAGAGATAGCCGAAGGGGGACAGATACGCAGTATTTT
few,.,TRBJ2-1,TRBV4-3,CASSQDQGSYNEQFF,TGCGCCAGCAGCCAAGATCAGGGCTCCTACAATGAGCAGTTCTTC
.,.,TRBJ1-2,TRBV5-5,CASRDIWNYGYTF,TGTGCCTCCCGGGACATCTGGAACTATGGCTACACCTTC
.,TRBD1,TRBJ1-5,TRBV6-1,CASRRDRADNQPQHF,TGTGCCAGCAGAAGGGACAGGGCCGACAATCAGCCCCAGCATTTT
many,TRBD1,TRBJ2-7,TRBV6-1,CASSSRSRTGDTRQYF,TGTGCCAGCAGCTCCCGATCAAGGACAGGGGATACCAGGCAGTACTTC
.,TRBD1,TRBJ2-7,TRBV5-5,CASRPLMMTGAGEQYF,TGTGCCAGCAGACCCCTTATGATGACAGGGGCGGGGGAGCAGTACTTC
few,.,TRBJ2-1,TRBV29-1,CSVRAGSSYNEQFF,TGCAGCGTTCGAGCGGGCAGCTCCTACAATGAGCAGTTCTTC
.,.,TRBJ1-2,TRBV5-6,CASSLLPGTDPPYGYTF,TGTGCCAGCAGCTTATTACCGGGGACGGATCCCCCCTATGGCTACACCTTC
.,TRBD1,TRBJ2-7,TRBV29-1,CSVVGTGTHYEQYF,TGCAGCGTTGTGGGGACAGGGACCCACTACGAGCAGTACTTC
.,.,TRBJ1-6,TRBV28,CASSSPGAHPDNSPLHF,TGTGCCAGCAGTTCCCCCGGGGCGCATCCCGATAATTCACCCCTCCACTTT
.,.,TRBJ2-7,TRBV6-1,CASSLGTFLLYEQYF,TGTGCCAGCAGCCTCGGGACTTTCCTTCTATACGAGCAGTACTTC
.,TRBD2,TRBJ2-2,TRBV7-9,CASSLAAGGPGGELFF,TGTGCCAGCAGCTTAGCGGCGGGAGGGCCCGGCGGGGAGCTGTTTTTT
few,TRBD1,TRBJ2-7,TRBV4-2,CASSQGQGAISHEQYF,TGTGCCAGCAGCCAAGGACAGGGGGCAATCTCTCACGAGCAGTACTTC
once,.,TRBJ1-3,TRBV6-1,CATQEFSGSTIYF,TGTGCCACCCAGGAATTCTCTGGAAGCACCATATATTTT
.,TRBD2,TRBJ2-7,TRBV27,CASSIRTSGGEQYF,TGTGCCAGCAGCATAAGGACTAGCGGGGGCGAGCAGTACTTC
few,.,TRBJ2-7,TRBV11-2,CASSLAFRSYEQYF,TGTGCCAGCAGCTTAGCCTTTAGGTCCTACGAGCAGTACTTC